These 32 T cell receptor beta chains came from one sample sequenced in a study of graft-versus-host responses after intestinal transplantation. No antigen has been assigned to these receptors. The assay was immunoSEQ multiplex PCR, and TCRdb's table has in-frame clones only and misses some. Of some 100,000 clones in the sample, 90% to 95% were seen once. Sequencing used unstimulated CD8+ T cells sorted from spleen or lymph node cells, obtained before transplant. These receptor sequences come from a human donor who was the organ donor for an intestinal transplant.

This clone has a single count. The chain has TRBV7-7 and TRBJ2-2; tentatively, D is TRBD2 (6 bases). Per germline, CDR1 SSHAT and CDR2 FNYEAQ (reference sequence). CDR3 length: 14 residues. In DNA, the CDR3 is TGTGCTAGCCGGGACGGGGAGGACACCGGGGAGCTGTTTTTT. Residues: CASRDGEDTGELFF.

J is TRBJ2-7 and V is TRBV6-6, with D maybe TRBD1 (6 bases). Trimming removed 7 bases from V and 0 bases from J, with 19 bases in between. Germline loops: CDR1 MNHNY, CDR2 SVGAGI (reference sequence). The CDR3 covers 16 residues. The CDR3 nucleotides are TGTGCCAGCAATAGGGGCCCCGGGACACTCTCCTACGAGCAGTACTTC. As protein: CASNRGPGTLSYEQYF.

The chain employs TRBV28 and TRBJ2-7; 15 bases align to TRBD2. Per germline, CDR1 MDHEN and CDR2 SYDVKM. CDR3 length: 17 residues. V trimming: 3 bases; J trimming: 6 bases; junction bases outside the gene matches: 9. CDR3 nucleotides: TGTGCCAGCAGTTTGGAGGGACTAGCGGGAGGAGGGGGCGAGCAGTACTTC. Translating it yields CASSLEGLAGGGGEQYF.

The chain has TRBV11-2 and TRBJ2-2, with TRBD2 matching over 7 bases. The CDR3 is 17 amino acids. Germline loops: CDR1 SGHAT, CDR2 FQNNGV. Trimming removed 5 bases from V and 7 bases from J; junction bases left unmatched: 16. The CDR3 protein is CASSRSIGREYSGELFF. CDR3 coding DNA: TGTGCCAGCAGCCGTTCTATTGGGCGGGAGTATAGCGGGGAGCTGTTTTTT. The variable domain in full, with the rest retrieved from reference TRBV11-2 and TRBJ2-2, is EAGVAQSPRYKIIEKRQSVAFWCNPISGHATLYWYQQILGQGPKLLIQFQNNGVVDDSQLPKDRFSAERLKGVDSTLKIQPAKLEDSAVYLCASSRSIGREYSGELFFGEGSRLTVL.

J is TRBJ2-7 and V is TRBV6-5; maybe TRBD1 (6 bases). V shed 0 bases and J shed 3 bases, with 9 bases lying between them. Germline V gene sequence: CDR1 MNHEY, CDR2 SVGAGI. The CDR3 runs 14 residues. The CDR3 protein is CASSYSKGGYEQYF. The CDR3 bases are TGTGCCAGCAGTTACTCGAAAGGGGGCTACGAGCAGTACTTC.

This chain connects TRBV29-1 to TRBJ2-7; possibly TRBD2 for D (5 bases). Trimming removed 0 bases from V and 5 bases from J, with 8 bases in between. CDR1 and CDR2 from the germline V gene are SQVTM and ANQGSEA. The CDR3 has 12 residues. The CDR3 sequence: CSVEENGNEQYF. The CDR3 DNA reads TGCAGCGTTGAAGAAAACGGGAACGAGCAGTACTTC.

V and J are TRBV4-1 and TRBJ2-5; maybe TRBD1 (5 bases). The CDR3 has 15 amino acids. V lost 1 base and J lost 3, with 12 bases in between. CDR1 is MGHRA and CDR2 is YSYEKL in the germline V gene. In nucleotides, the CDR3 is TGCGCCAGCAGCCAAGTTTCACAAGGGGAAGAGACCCAGTACTTC. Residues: CASSQVSQGEETQYF.

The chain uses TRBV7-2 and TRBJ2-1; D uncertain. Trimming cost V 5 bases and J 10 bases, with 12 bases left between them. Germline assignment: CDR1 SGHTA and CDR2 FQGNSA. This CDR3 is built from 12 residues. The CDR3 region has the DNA TGTGCCAGCAGCACCAGTACAAAAGAGCAGTTCTTC. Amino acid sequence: CASSTSTKEQFF.

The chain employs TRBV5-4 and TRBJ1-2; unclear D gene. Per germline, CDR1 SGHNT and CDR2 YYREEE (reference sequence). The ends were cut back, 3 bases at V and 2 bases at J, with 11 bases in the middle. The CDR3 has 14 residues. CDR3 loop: CASSYPGLNYGYTF. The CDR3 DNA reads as TGTGCCAGCAGCTATCCGGGGTTAAACTATGGCTACACCTTC.

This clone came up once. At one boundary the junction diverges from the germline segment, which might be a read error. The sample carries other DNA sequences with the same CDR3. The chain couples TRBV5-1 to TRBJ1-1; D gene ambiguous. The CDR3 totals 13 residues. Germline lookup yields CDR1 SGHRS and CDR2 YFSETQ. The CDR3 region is CASSPTEISEAFF. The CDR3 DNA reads TGCGCCAGCAGCCCAACTGAGATTTCTGAAGCCTTCTTT.

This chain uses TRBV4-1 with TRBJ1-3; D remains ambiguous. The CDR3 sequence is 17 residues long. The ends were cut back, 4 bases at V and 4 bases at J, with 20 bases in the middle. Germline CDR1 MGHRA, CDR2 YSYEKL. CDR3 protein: CASSPRVAPQGGNTIYF. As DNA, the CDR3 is TGCGCCAGCAGCCCGAGGGTAGCGCCCCAAGGAGGAAACACCATATATTTT.

The CDR3 region has the DNA TGTGCCAGCAGTTCCGAGGGTACCGAGCAGTACTTC. Its protein is CASSSEGTEQYF. The chain links TRBV28 to TRBJ2-7, with D perhaps matching TRBD2 (5 bases). Germline V gives CDR1 MDHEN, CDR2 SYDVKM. This CDR3 has 12 amino acids. Trimming shortened V by 4 bases and J by 6 bases, and 10 bases separated the two germline ends.

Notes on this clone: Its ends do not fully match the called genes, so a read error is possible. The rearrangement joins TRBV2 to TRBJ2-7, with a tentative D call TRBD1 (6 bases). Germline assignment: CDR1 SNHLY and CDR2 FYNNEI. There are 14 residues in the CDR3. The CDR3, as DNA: TGTGCCAGCAGGCAGCCCTCGGACAGCTACGAGCAGTGCTTC. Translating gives CASRQPSDSYEQCF.

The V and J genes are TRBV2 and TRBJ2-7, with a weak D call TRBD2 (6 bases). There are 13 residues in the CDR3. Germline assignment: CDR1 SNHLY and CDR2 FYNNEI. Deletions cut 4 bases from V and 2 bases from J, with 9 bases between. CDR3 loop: CASSGGAAYEQYF. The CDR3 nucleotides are TGTGCCAGCAGTGGCGGGGCGGCCTACGAGCAGTACTTC.

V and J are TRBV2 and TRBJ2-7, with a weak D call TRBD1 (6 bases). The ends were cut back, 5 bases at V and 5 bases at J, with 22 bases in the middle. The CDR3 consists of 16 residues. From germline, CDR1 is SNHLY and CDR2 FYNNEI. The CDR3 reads CASSQPRGSRINEQYF. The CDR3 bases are TGTGCCAGCAGTCAACCTAGGGGGTCACGCATCAACGAGCAGTACTTC.

The CDR3 DNA is TGTGCCAGCATTCGACGAGCGGGGGGGCCTTGGGGCGAGCAGTACTTC. Its translation: CASIRRAGGPWGEQYF. The chain recombines TRBV6-6 with TRBJ2-7; TRBD2 matches at 10 bases. The V and J ends lost 7 bases and 6 bases, in that order; junction bases with no gene match: 15. Germline CDR1 MNHNY, CDR2 SVGAGI (reference sequence). There are 16 residues in the CDR3.

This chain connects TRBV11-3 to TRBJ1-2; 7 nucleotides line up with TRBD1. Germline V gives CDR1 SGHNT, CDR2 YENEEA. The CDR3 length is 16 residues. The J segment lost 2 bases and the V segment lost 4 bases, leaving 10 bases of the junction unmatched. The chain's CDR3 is CASSSRGDKANYGYTF. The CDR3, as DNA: TGTGCCAGCAGCTCCAGGGGGGACAAGGCGAACTATGGCTACACCTTC. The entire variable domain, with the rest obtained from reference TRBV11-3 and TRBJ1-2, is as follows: EAGVVQSPRYKIIEKKQPVAFWCNPISGHNTLYWYLQNLGQGPELLIRYENEEAVDDSQLPKDRFSAERLKGVDSTLKIQPAELGDSAVYLCASSSRGDKANYGYTFGSGTRLTVV.

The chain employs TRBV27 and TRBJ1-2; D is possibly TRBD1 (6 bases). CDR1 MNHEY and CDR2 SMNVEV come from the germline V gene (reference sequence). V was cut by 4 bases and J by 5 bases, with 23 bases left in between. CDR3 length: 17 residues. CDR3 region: CASSSHRAYRVPYGYTF. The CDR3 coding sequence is TGTGCCAGCAGTTCCCACCGGGCCTACAGGGTGCCTTATGGCTACACCTTC.

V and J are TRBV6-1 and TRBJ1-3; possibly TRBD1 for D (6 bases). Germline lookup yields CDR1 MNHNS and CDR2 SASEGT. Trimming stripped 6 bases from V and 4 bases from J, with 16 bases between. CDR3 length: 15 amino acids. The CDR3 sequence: CASREGRGIGNTIYF. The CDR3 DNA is TGTGCCAGCAGGGAGGGGAGGGGGATAGGAAACACCATATATTTT.

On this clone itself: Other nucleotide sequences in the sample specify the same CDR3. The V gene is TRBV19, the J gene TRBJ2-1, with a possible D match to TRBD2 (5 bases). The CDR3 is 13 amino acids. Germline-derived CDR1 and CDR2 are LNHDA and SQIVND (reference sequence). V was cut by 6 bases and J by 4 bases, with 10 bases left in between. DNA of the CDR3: TGTGCCAGTAGCCCGACGGGATACAATGAGCAGTTCTTC. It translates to CASSPTGYNEQFF.

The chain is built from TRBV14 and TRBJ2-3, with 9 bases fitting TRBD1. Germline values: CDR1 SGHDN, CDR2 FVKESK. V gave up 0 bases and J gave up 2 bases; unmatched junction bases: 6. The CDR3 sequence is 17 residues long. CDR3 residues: CASSQDTRTGVTDTQYF. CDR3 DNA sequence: TGTGCCAGCAGCCAAGACACCCGGACAGGGGTCACAGATACGCAGTATTTT.

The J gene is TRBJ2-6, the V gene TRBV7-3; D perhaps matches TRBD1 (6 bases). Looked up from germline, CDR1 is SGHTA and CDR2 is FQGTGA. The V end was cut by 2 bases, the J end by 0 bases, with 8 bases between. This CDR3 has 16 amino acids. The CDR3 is CASSLEGGSGANVLTF. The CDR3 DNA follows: TGTGCCAGCAGCTTAGAAGGGGGCTCTGGGGCCAACGTCCTGACTTTC.

For the CDR3, the DNA is TGTGCCAGCAGCAACCCGACTAGCGGATACACAGATACGCAGTATTTT. Its translation: CASSNPTSGYTDTQYF. The rearrangement uses TRBV7-3 and TRBJ2-3; the match to TRBD2 covers 9 bases. The J segment lost 2 bases and the V segment lost 5 bases, leaving 8 bases of the junction unmatched. The CDR3 is made up of 16 amino acids. Germline CDR1 SGHTA, CDR2 FQGTGA.

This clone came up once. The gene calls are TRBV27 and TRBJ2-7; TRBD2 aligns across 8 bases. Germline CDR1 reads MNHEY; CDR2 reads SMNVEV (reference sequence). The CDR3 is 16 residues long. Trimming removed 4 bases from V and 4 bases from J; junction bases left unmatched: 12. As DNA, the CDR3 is TGTGCCAGCAGTTCCAGGACTAGCCCAGGCCCTTACGAGCAGTACTTC. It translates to CASSSRTSPGPYEQYF.

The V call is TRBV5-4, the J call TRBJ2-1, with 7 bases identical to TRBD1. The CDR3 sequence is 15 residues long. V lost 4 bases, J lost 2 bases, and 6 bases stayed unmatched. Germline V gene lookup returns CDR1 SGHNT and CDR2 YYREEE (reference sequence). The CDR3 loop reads CASSPTGRTYNEQFF. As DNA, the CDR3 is TGTGCCAGCAGCCCGACAGGGCGCACCTACAATGAGCAGTTCTTC.

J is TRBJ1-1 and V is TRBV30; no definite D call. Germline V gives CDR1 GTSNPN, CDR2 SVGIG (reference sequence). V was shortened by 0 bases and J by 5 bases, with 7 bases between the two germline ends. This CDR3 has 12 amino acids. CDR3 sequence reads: CAWSVMTTEAFF. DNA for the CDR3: TGTGCCTGGAGTGTCATGACTACTGAAGCTTTCTTT. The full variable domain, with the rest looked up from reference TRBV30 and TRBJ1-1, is SQTIHQWPATLVQPVGSPLSLECTVEGTSNPNLYWYRQAAGRGLQLLFYSVGIGQISSEVPQNLSASRPQDRQFILSSKKLLLSDSGFYLCAWSVMTTEAFFGQGTRLTVV.

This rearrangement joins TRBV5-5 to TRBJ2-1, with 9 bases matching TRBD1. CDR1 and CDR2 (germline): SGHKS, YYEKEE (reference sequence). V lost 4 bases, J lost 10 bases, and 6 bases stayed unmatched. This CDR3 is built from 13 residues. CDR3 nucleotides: TGTGCCAGCAGCCTACAGGGGGCATGGGAGCAGTTCTTC. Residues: CASSLQGAWEQFF.

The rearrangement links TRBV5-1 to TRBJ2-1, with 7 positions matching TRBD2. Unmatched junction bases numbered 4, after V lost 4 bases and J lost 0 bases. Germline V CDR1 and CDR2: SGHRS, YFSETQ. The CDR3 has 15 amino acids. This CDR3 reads CASSRSGNSYNEQFF. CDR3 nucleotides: TGCGCCAGCAGCCGGAGCGGGAACTCCTACAATGAGCAGTTCTTC.

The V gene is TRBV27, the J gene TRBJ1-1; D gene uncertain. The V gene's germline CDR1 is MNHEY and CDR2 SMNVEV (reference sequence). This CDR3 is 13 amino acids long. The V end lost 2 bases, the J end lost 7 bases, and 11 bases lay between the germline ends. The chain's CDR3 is CASSLIGGGEAFF. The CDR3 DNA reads TGTGCCAGCAGTTTAATCGGCGGAGGTGAAGCTTTCTTT.

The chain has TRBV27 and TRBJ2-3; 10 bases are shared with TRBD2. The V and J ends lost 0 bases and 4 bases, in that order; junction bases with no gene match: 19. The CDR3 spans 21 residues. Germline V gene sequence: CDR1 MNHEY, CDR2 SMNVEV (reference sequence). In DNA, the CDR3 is TGTGCCAGCAGTTTATCTCCCCTAGCGGGAGTCGTATACCGTAGGGCAGATACGCAGTATTTT. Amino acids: CASSLSPLAGVVYRRADTQYF.

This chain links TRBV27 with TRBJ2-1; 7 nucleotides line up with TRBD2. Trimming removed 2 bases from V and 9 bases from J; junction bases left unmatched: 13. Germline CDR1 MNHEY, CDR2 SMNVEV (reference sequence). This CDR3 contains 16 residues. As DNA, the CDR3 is TGTGCCAGCAGTTTAACGGCTAGCGGTGGAGGCGGTGAGCAGTTCTTC. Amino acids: CASSLTASGGGGEQFF.

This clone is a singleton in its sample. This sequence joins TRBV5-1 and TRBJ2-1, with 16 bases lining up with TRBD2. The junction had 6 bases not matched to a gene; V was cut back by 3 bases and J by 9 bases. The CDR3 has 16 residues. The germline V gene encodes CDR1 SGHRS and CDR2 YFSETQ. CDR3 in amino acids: CASSWGLAGGPGEQFF. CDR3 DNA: TGCGCCAGCAGCTGGGGACTAGCGGGAGGGCCGGGTGAGCAGTTCTTC.